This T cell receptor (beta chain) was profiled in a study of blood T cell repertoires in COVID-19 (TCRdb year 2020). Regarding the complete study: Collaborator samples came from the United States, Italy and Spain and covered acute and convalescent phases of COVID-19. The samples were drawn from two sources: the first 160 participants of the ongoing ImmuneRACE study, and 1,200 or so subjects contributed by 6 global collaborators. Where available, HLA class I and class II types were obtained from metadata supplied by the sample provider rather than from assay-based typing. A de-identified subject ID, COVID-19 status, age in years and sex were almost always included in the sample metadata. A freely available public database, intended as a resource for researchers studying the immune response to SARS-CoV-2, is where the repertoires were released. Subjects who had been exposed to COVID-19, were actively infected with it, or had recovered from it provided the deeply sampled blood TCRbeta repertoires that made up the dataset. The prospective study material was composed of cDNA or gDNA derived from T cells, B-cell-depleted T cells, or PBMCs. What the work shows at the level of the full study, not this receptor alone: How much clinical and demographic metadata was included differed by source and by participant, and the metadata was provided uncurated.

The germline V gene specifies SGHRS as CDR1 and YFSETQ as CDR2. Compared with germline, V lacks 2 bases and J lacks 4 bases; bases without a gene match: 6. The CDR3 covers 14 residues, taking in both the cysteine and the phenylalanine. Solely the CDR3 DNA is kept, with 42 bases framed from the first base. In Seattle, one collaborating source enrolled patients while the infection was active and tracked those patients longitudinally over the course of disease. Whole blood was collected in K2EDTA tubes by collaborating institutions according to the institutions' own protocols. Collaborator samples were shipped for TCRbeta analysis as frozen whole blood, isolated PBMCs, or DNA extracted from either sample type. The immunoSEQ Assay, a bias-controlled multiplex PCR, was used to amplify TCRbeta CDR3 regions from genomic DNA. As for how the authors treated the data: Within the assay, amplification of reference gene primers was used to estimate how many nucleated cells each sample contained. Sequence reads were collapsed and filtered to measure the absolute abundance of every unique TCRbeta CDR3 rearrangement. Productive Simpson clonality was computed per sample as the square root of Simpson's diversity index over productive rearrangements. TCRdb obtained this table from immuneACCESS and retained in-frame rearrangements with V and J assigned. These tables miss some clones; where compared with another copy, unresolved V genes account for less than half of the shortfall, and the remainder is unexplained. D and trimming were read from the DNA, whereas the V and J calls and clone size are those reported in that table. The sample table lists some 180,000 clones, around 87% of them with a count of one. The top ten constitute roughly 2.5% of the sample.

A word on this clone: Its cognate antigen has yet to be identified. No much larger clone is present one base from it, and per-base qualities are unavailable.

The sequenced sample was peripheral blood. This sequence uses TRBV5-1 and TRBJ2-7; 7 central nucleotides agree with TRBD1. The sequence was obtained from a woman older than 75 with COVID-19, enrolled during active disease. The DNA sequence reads TGCGCCAGCAGCTTACCGGGACAGACGTACGAGCAGTACTTC. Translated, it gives CASSLPGQTYEQYF.